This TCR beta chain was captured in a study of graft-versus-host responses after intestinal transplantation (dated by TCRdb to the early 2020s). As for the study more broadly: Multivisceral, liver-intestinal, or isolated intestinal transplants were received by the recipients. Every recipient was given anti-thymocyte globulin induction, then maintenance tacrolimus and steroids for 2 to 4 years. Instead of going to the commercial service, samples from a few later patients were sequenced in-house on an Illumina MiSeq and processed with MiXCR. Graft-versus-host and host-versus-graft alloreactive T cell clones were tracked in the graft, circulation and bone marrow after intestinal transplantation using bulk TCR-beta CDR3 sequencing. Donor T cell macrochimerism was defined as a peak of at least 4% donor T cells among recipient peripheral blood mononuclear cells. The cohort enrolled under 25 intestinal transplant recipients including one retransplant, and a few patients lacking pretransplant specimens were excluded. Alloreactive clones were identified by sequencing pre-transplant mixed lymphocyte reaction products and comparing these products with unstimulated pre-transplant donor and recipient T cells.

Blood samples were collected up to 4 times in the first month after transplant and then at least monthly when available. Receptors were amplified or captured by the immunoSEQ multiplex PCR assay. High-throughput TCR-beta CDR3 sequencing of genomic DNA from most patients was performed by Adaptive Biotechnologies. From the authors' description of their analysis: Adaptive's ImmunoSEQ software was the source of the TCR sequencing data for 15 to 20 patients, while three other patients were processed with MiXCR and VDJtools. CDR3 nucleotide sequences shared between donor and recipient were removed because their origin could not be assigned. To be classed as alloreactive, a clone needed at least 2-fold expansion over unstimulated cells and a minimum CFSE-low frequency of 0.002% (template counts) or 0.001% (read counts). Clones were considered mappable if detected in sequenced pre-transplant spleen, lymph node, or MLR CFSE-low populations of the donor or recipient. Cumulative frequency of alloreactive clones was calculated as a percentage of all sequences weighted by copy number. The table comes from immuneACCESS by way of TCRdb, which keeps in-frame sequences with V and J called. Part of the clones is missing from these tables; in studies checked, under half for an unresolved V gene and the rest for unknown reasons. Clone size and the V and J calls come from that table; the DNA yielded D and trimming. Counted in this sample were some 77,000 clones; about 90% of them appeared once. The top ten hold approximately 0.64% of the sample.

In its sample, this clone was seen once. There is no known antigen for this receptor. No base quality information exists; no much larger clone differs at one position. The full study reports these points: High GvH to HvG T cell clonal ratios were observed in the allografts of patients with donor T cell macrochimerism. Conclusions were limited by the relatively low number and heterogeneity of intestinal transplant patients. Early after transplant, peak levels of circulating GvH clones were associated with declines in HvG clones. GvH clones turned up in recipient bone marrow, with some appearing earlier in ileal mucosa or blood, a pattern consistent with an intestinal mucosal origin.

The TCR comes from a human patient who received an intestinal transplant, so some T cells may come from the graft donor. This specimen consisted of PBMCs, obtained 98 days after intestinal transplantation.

This receptor has the CDR3 CASSLGGQKETQYF. The sequence in DNA is TGTGCCAGCAGCTTGGGGGGGCAGAAAGAGACCCAGTACTTC. The chain couples TRBV7-3 to TRBJ2-5; a tentative D match to TRBD2 spans 7 bases. Looking up the germline V gene yields CDR1 SGHTA and CDR2 FQGTGA. The CDR3 runs 14 amino acids, cysteine and phenylalanine included. Just CDR3 DNA is preserved here, 42 bases in frame from base 1. The junction shows trimming of 3 bases on V and 3 bases on J, plus 11 bases between the germline ends.